What follows are 29 T cell receptor beta chains derived from one specimen sequenced in a study of cytomegalovirus exposure and HLA in healthy donors. The study ran its PCR with 60 Vbeta and 13 Jbeta primers. TCRdb's table, derived via immunoSEQ multiplex PCR, lists solely in-frame clones and lacks some. The sample holds 120,000 or so clones, under 80% seen once. Specimen: PBMCs. The receptors shown here come from a man in his forties in good health and CMV-seropositive.

The rearrangement joins TRBV28 to TRBJ2-7, with TRBD1 matching over 11 bases. There are 15 residues in the CDR3. Per the germline V gene, CDR1 is MDHEN and CDR2 is SYDVKM. The V segment lost 7 bases and the J segment 3 bases; nucleotides outside the gene matches: 8. DNA of the CDR3: TGTGCCAGCACCTTAGGGGGACAGGGGGTCTACGAGCAGTACTTC. Its translation is CASTLGGQGVYEQYF.

V gene TRBV27 combines with J gene TRBJ1-2; TRBD1 matches at 8 bases. With V trimmed by 7 bases and J by 4 bases, 8 bases remained unmatched. The CDR3 contains 14 residues. Germline CDR1 reads MNHEY; CDR2 reads SMNVEV (reference sequence). As DNA, the CDR3 is TGTGCCAGCACCCGACAGGGGTCGGCCTATGGCTACACCTTC. It yields the protein CASTRQGSAYGYTF.

The chain has TRBV11-2 and TRBJ2-1, with TRBD2 identical over 8 bases. This CDR3 contains 14 residues. V lost 2 bases and J lost 7; bases outside the gene matches: 4. Looked up from germline, CDR1 is SGHAT and CDR2 is FQNNGV. The CDR3 DNA reads TGTGCCAGCAGCTTAAGCGGGGGTATTAATGAGCAGTTCTTC. Translation gives CASSLSGGINEQFF. Full variable domain (missing parts from reference TRBV11-2 and TRBJ2-1): EAGVAQSPRYKIIEKRQSVAFWCNPISGHATLYWYQQILGQGPKLLIQFQNNGVVDDSQLPKDRFSAERLKGVDSTLKIQPAKLEDSAVYLCASSLSGGINEQFFGPGTRLTVL.

The rearrangement links TRBV7-2 to TRBJ2-5, with D maybe TRBD1 (5 bases). CDR1 and CDR2 from the germline V gene are SGHTA and FQGNSA. Trimming shortened V by 6 bases and J by 5 bases, and 22 bases separated the two germline ends. This CDR3 contains 16 residues. DNA for the CDR3: TGTGCCAGCAGTCCCGGGCTCCTGGGGCCTGGGGAGACCCAGTACTTC. Translated: CASSPGLLGPGETQYF.

In this sample, this clone turned up once. This chain links TRBV25-1 with TRBJ2-3; 11 bases are a match to TRBD2. CDR3 length equals 17 residues. CDR1 and CDR2 (germline): MGHDK, SYGVNS. After removal of 3 bases from V and 5 bases from J, the junction contained 10 bases not matched to a gene. The CDR3 spells CASSDHSGRGSGDTQYF. The CDR3 DNA follows: TGTGCCAGCAGTGACCATAGCGGGAGGGGTTCGGGAGATACGCAGTATTTT.

The V gene is TRBV6-1, the J gene TRBJ2-7; 9 positions agree with TRBD1. The CDR3 covers 14 residues. Germline trimming cut 7 bases from V and 7 bases from J; bases unmatched to any gene: 11. Germline-derived CDR1 and CDR2 are MNHNS and SASEGT. CDR3 DNA: TGTGCCAGCATGGAGCTGGACAGGGGTCGGGAGCAGTACTTC. It encodes CASMELDRGREQYF.

J is TRBJ1-2 and V is TRBV9; tentative D call: TRBD1 (6 bases). Germline CDR1 is SGDLS and CDR2 is YYNGEE. Trimming left V 1 base short and J 3 bases short, with 10 bases between. The CDR3 is 14 residues long. CDR3 in DNA: TGTGCCAGCAGCGTACAGGGGCACGACTATGGCTACACCTTC. This translates into CASSVQGHDYGYTF.

The genes are TRBV5-1 and TRBJ2-2; 7 bases line up with TRBD1. Germline V gives CDR1 SGHRS, CDR2 YFSETQ. The V segment lost 5 bases and the J segment 4 bases; nucleotides outside the gene matches: 8. The CDR3 has 15 residues. CDR3 region: CASRVDRAPTGELFF. Here the CDR3 DNA reads TGCGCCAGCAGGGTCGACAGGGCCCCCACCGGGGAGCTGTTTTTT. Complete variable domain (other parts from reference TRBV5-1 and TRBJ2-2): KAGVTQTPRYLIKTRGQQVTLSCSPISGHRSVSWYQQTPGQGLQFLFEYFSETQRNKGNFPGRFSGRQFSNSRSEMNVSTLELGDSALYLCASRVDRAPTGELFFGEGSRLTVL.

The chain recombines TRBV7-2 with TRBJ2-2; the match to TRBD2 covers 9 bases. This CDR3 is built from 19 residues. CDR1 and CDR2 from the germline V gene are SGHTA and FQGNSA. The J segment lost 3 bases and the V segment lost 1 base, leaving 12 bases of the junction unmatched. CDR3 in DNA: TGTGCCAGCAGCTTAGGTCTGAGTAGCGGGAGATTTTACACCGGGGAGCTGTTTTTT. Translation gives CASSLGLSSGRFYTGELFF. The full variable domain, with the rest looked up from reference TRBV7-2 and TRBJ2-2, is GAGVSQSPSNKVTEKGKDVELRCDPISGHTALYWYRQSLGQGLEFLIYFQGNSAPDKSGLPSDRFSAERTGGSVSTLTIQRTQQEDSAVYLCASSLGLSSGRFYTGELFFGEGSRLTVL.

The rearrangement links TRBV28 to TRBJ2-2; 13 positions match TRBD2. The length of the CDR3 is 14 residues. V was clipped by 6 bases and J by 5 bases; unmatched bases: 0. Germline-derived CDR1 and CDR2 are MDHEN and SYDVKM. CDR3 nucleotides: TGTGCCAGCAGGACTAGCGGGAGGACCGGGGAGCTGTTTTTT. It specifies CASRTSGRTGELFF.

The CDR3 DNA sequence: TGTGCCACCTCACCTCGGGTCGTTCAGCCCCAGCATTTT. Translation gives CATSPRVVQPQHF. The V call is TRBV6-6, the J call TRBJ1-5; D not resolved. Per the germline V gene, CDR1 is MNHNY and CDR2 is SVGAGI (reference sequence). V lost 10 bases, J lost 6 bases, and 16 bases lay in between. The CDR3 loop spans 13 amino acids.

J is TRBJ1-3 and V is TRBV7-6; no definite D call. CDR1 is SGHVS, CDR2 FNYEAQ, per germline. The V end lost 3 bases, the J end lost 4 bases, and 7 bases lay between the germline ends. This CDR3 region has 13 residues. The CDR3 reads CASSFPAGNTIYF. The CDR3, as DNA: TGTGCCAGCAGCTTCCCAGCGGGAAACACCATATATTTT.

In nucleotides, the CDR3 is TGCGCCAGCAGCGTGACAGCTGGGGCGGATCAGCCCCAGCATTTT. Its protein product is CASSVTAGADQPQHF. This chain connects TRBV5-1 to TRBJ1-5, with D perhaps TRBD1 (5 bases). This CDR3 spans 15 amino acids. With 4 bases removed from V and 5 bases from J, the gap between germline ends came to 16 bases. Germline CDR1 reads SGHRS; CDR2 reads YFSETQ.

This chain connects TRBV11-2 to TRBJ1-1; 8 bases align to TRBD1. This CDR3 region has 13 residues. The germline CDR1 and CDR2 sequences are SGHAT and FQNNGV. The junction had 1 base not matched to a gene; V was cut back by 1 base and J by 6 bases. For the CDR3, the DNA is TGTGCCAGCAGCTTAGCACAGGGGGCTGAAGCTTTCTTT. It codes for CASSLAQGAEAFF.

This clone came up a few times. The rearrangement joins TRBV4-1 to TRBJ2-5; 10 nucleotides line up with TRBD2. V lost 0 bases to trimming and J lost 6 bases; unmatched junction nucleotides: 10. Germline V CDR1 and CDR2: MGHRA, YSYEKL. The CDR3 totals 17 residues. The CDR3 region is CASSQEGASGGTKTQYF. CDR3 bases: TGCGCCAGCAGCCAAGAGGGGGCTAGCGGGGGTACAAAGACCCAGTACTTC.

The V gene is TRBV5-1, the J gene TRBJ2-1; 12 bases align to TRBD2. This CDR3 comprises 16 residues. V shed 0 bases and J 8 bases; nucleotides not matched to a gene: 6. CDR1 is SGHRS, CDR2 YFSETQ, per germline. The CDR3 region is CASSLDTSGGFDEQFF. Here the CDR3 DNA reads TGCGCCAGCAGCTTGGACACTAGCGGGGGGTTCGATGAGCAGTTCTTC. The whole variable domain, filled in from reference TRBV5-1 and TRBJ2-1, reads KAGVTQTPRYLIKTRGQQVTLSCSPISGHRSVSWYQQTPGQGLQFLFEYFSETQRNKGNFPGRFSGRQFSNSRSEMNVSTLELGDSALYLCASSLDTSGGFDEQFFGPGTRLTVL.

The chain couples TRBV5-4 to TRBJ2-5; tentative D call: TRBD1 (6 bases). The CDR3 contains 13 residues. Trimming stripped 2 bases from V and 4 bases from J, with 9 bases between. In germline, CDR1 is SGHNT, CDR2 YYREEE (reference sequence). The CDR3, as DNA: TGTGCCAGCAGCTTACAGGGCGGAGAGACCCAGTACTTC. It specifies CASSLQGGETQYF. Supplemented by reference TRBV5-4 and TRBJ2-5, the full variable domain reads ETGVTQSPTHLIKTRGQQVTLRCSSQSGHNTVSWYQQALGQGPQFIFQYYREEENGRGNFPPRFSGLQFPNYSSELNVNALELDDSALYLCASSLQGGETQYFGPGTRLLVL.

The genes are TRBV11-1 and TRBJ2-7; D is uncertain. The CDR3 extends over 13 amino acids. CDR1 and CDR2 (germline): SGHAT, FQDESV (reference sequence). V was trimmed by 1 base and J by 5 bases, leaving 9 bases between them. This CDR3 is CASSLESVHEQYF. DNA of the CDR3: TGTGCCAGCAGCTTAGAATCGGTCCACGAGCAGTACTTC.

V usage is TRBV27 and J usage is TRBJ2-5, with a weak D call TRBD2 (6 bases). Trimming shortened V by 8 bases and J by 7 bases, and 11 bases separated the two germline ends. CDR3 size: 11 residues. Germline values: CDR1 MNHEY, CDR2 SMNVEV (reference sequence). CDR3 loop: CASPHGGTQYF. In DNA, the CDR3 is TGTGCCAGCCCTCACGGGGGGACCCAGTACTTC.

This clone was seen once. This chain links TRBV5-1 with TRBJ1-1; D is uncertain. Germline V gives CDR1 SGHRS, CDR2 YFSETQ. The V end was cut by 6 bases, the J end by 0 bases, with 15 bases between. The CDR3 extends over 15 amino acids. CDR3 DNA: TGCGCCAGCACTCTAAACGAGGCGGTGAACACTGAAGCTTTCTTT. The encoded protein is CASTLNEAVNTEAFF.

The CDR3 spells CAWTGTGPYEQYF. CDR3 bases: TGTGCCTGGACAGGGACAGGACCCTACGAGCAGTACTTC. The chain joins TRBV30 to TRBJ2-7; 8 bases line up with TRBD1. With 4 bases clipped from V and 2 bases from J, the junction kept 4 bases outside the gene matches. This CDR3 contains 13 residues. Germline assignment: CDR1 GTSNPN and CDR2 SVGIG (reference sequence).

This clone was detected a few times. The CDR3 region has the DNA TGTGCCAGCAGTTTATTCCAGGGGGCCAAAAACATTCAGTACTTC. Its protein product is CASSLFQGAKNIQYF. The V and J genes are TRBV28 and TRBJ2-4; D is possibly TRBD1 (6 bases). The ends were cut back, 1 base at V and 1 base at J, with 8 bases in the middle. This CDR3 is 15 amino acids long. The germline gives CDR1 MDHEN, CDR2 SYDVKM.

The chain has TRBV4-1 and TRBJ2-5, with 9 nucleotides matching TRBD1. Germline V gene data show CDR1 as MGHRA and CDR2 as YSYEKL. The ends lost 0 bases at V and 7 bases at J; junction bases unmatched: 9. The CDR3 is 16 residues long. Here the CDR3 DNA reads TGCGCCAGCAGCCAAGATGGAACAGGGGGCGCGGGGACCCAGTACTTC. Translated: CASSQDGTGGAGTQYF.

The chain carries TRBV27 and TRBJ1-5, with a possible D match to TRBD1 (6 bases). The V gene's germline CDR1 is MNHEY and CDR2 SMNVEV (reference sequence). V lost 4 bases to trimming and J lost 4 bases, with 14 bases between them. The CDR3 consists of 15 residues. DNA for the CDR3: TGTGCCAGCAGTTCAACAGGGTTGGAGAATCAGCCCCAGCATTTT. Protein: CASSSTGLENQPQHF.

There are a few counts of this clone. The chain recombines TRBV15 with TRBJ1-6; TRBD1 is a possible D gene (5 bases). The CDR3 length is 16 residues. The V gene lost 0 bases and the J gene lost 10 bases, with 16 bases spanning the gap. The V gene's germline CDR1 is LNHNV and CDR2 YYDKDF (reference sequence). CDR3 loop: CATSRDRWEGRSPLHF. In nucleotides, the CDR3 is TGTGCCACCAGCAGAGATCGTTGGGAGGGGCGGTCACCCCTCCACTTT.

About this clone: The junction departs from germline at one end; a sequencing error may be responsible. The chain uses TRBV29-1 and TRBJ2-3; TRBD2 aligns across 8 bases. CDR1 is SQVTM, CDR2 ANQGSEA, per germline. The CDR3 is 16 residues long. The CDR3 bases are TGCAGCGTTGATGGGCTAGCGGGTTCTAGCACAGGTACGCAGTATTTT. As protein: CSVDGLAGSSTGTQYF.

The table lists this clone with a few counts. One end of the junction does not line up with germline, which may come from a read error. The genes are TRBV5-6 and TRBJ2-7; no reliable D call. Germline values: CDR1 SGHDT, CDR2 YYEEEE. The CDR3 has 11 amino acids. The CDR3 coding sequence is TGTGCCAGCAGCCGCGGTACTGGCAGCCTCTTC. Translating gives CASSRGTGSLF.

This chain joins TRBV27 and TRBJ1-2; 8 bases line up with TRBD1. The CDR3 length is 14 residues. J lost 3 bases, V lost 4 bases, and 4 bases had no gene match. Germline CDR1 is MNHEY and CDR2 is SMNVEV (reference sequence). CDR3 DNA: TGTGCCAGCAGTTCCCGGACAGGGTACTATGGCTACACCTTC. Translation gives CASSSRTGYYGYTF.

This clone occurred a few times. The V gene is TRBV18, the J gene TRBJ2-5; tentatively, D is TRBD1 (6 bases). Germline CDR1 and CDR2: KGHSH and LQKENI. The CDR3 totals 15 residues. V was pared by 3 bases and J by 4 bases, with 15 bases between. The CDR3 DNA reads as TGTGCCAGCTCACCGAATTCAGGGGAGAGAGAGACCCAGTACTTC. As protein: CASSPNSGERETQYF.